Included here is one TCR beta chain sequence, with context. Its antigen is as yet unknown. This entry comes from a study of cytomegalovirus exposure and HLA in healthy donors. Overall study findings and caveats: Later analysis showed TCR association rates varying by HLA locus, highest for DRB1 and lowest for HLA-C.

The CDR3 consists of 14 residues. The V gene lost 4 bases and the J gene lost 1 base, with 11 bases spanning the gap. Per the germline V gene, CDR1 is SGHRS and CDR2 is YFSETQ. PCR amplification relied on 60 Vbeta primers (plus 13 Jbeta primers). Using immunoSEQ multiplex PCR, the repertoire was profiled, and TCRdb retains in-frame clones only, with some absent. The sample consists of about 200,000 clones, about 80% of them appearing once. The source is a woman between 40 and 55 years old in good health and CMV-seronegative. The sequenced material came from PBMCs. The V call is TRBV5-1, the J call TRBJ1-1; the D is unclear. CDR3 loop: CASSRQMANTEAFF. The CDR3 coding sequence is TGCGCCAGCAGCCGCCAAATGGCGAACACTGAAGCTTTCTTT.